The 11 T cell receptor beta chains listed next were all sequenced from one sample in a study of blood T cell repertoires in COVID-19. The assay was immunoSEQ multiplex PCR, and TCRdb's table has in-frame clones only and misses some. This sample yields fewer than 90,000 clones, of which more than 80% are seen a single time; roughly 6.2% belongs to the top ten. Sequenced sample: peripheral blood. These receptors came from a woman of 80 years or more with active COVID-19.

The rearrangement links TRBV4-3 to TRBJ1-1; the D is unclear. Trimming took off 0 bases at V and 3 bases at J, with 14 bases between the two ends. The CDR3 is 16 amino acids. Germline V gives CDR1 LGHNA, CDR2 YSLEER. CDR3 sequence (DNA): TGCGCCAGCAGCCAAGATCGTTACGCAGAGGACACTGAAGCTTTCTTT. Encoded protein: CASSQDRYAEDTEAFF.

The CDR3 spells CASSFGSGSFSWTGELFF. As DNA, the CDR3 is TGCGCCAGCAGCTTTGGAAGCGGGAGCTTTTCGTGGACCGGGGAGCTGTTTTTT. This chain connects TRBV5-1 to TRBJ2-2, with 8 bases identical to TRBD2. Germline V gene sequence: CDR1 SGHRS, CDR2 YFSETQ. V shed 2 bases, J shed 5 bases, and the junction held 14 bases outside the gene matches. The CDR3 consists of 18 residues.

The rearrangement joins TRBV7-2 to TRBJ1-3, with 8 positions matching TRBD1. The CDR3 extends over 15 amino acids. With 5 bases clipped from V and 2 bases from J, the junction kept 5 bases outside the gene matches. The germline CDR1 and CDR2 sequences are SGHTA and FQGNSA. The CDR3 nucleotides are TGTGCCAGCAGCATAGACAGGGGCCCTGGAAACACCATATATTTT. Amino acids: CASSIDRGPGNTIYF. The full variable domain, its missing parts supplied by reference TRBV7-2 and TRBJ1-3, is GAGVSQSPSNKVTEKGKDVELRCDPISGHTALYWYRQSLGQGLEFLIYFQGNSAPDKSGLPSDRFSAERTGGSVSTLTIQRTQQEDSAVYLCASSIDRGPGNTIYFGEGSWLTVV.

The rearrangement links TRBV7-2 to TRBJ2-7; D not certain. The CDR3 runs 12 residues. With 2 bases removed from V and 3 bases from J, the gap between germline ends came to 5 bases. Germline loops: CDR1 SGHTA, CDR2 FQGNSA. This CDR3 is CASSLPGYEQYF. The DNA of the CDR3 is TGTGCCAGCAGCTTACCGGGCTACGAGCAGTACTTC.

This clone was detected only a few times. This sequence joins TRBV9 and TRBJ2-7; 10 bases agree with TRBD2. There are 15 residues in the CDR3. Trimming cost V 0 bases and J 6 bases; bases outside gene matches: 6. CDR1 and CDR2 (germline): SGDLS, YYNGEE. Here the CDR3 DNA reads TGTGCCAGCAGCGTAGTTCCTAGCGGGAGAGGCGAGCAGTACTTC. This gives the protein CASSVVPSGRGEQYF.

The chain recombines TRBV5-6 with TRBJ2-6; D unresolved. From germline, CDR1 is SGHDT and CDR2 YYEEEE. V was shortened by 5 bases and J by 2 bases, with 5 bases between the two germline ends. CDR3 length equals 13 residues. In DNA, the CDR3 is TGTGCCAGCAGGGAGACTGGGGCCAACGTCCTGACTTTC. Its protein product is CASRETGANVLTF.

The V gene is TRBV7-6, the J gene TRBJ2-5; the D gene is possibly TRBD2 (6 bases). The CDR3 has 13 amino acids. Deletions cut 5 bases from V and 2 bases from J, with 9 bases between. In germline, CDR1 is SGHVS, CDR2 FNYEAQ. The CDR3 is CASSTGVQETQYF. For the CDR3, the DNA is TGTGCCAGCAGCACGGGGGTACAAGAGACCCAGTACTTC.

The chain has TRBV18 and TRBJ2-6; 9 bases map to TRBD1. Unmatched junction bases numbered 15, after V lost 2 bases and J lost 4 bases. This CDR3 region has 20 residues. Germline values: CDR1 KGHSH, CDR2 LQKENI. The chain's CDR3 is CASSPVFTRDREAGANVLTF. The CDR3 DNA reads TGTGCCAGCTCACCAGTCTTTACCCGGGACAGGGAGGCCGGGGCCAACGTCCTGACTTTC.

This rearrangement joins TRBV28 to TRBJ1-2; TRBD1 matches 8 bases. Germline CDR1 and CDR2: MDHEN and SYDVKM. The V segment lost 8 bases and the J segment 4 bases; nucleotides outside the gene matches: 3. The CDR3 has 12 amino acids. CDR3 nucleotide sequence: TGTGCCAGCCTCAGGGGGCTCTATGGCTACACCTTC. This gives the protein CASLRGLYGYTF.

The chain is built from TRBV7-8 and TRBJ2-2; 7 bases are shared with TRBD1. The CDR3 covers 16 residues. Trimming at V came to 9 bases and at J to 3 bases, leaving 13 bases not matched to a gene. The germline gives CDR1 SGHVS, CDR2 FQNEAQ. The CDR3 sequence: CASLAGTVTHTGELFF. The CDR3 DNA reads TGTGCCAGTTTAGCCGGGACAGTGACTCACACCGGGGAGCTGTTTTTT.

This clone came up once. The chain is built from TRBV11-3 and TRBJ2-1, with 8 bases lining up with TRBD2. Germline V CDR1 and CDR2: SGHNT, YENEEA. V was pared by 1 base and J by 5 bases, with 13 bases of the junction left unmatched. The CDR3 covers 18 residues. The CDR3 reads CASSLVREVRKRDNEQFF. The CDR3 DNA is TGTGCCAGCAGCTTAGTGCGGGAGGTCCGTAAAAGGGACAATGAGCAGTTCTTC.